The 5 T cell receptor beta chains below were found in one sample sequenced in a study of OX40 agonist ivuxolimab in advanced cancers. TCRdb's table, derived via immunoSEQ multiplex PCR, lists solely in-frame clones and lacks some. The sample has about 48,000 clones, roughly 89% seen once. The specimen comprised CD4+ or CD8+ T cells sorted from blood, sampled in a trial of the OX40 agonist ivuxolimab. These receptors were taken from an adult with an advanced solid tumor such as melanoma, head and neck, liver or kidney cancer.

V is TRBV11-2 and J is TRBJ2-7, with D perhaps TRBD2 (6 bases). The V end lost 5 bases, the J end lost 4 bases, and 15 bases lay between the germline ends. Germline CDR1 SGHAT, CDR2 FQNNGV. The CDR3 is 14 amino acids. The CDR3 loop reads CASSTGTANYEQYF. In nucleotides, the CDR3 is TGTGCCAGCAGCACGGGGACTGCCAATTACGAGCAGTACTTC.

Regarding this clone: Germline and junction disagree at one end, which may indicate a read error. This chain connects TRBV27 to TRBJ1-2; the D gene is possibly TRBD1 (5 bases). Per germline, CDR1 MNHEY and CDR2 SMNVEV (reference sequence). The CDR3 covers 12 residues. The CDR3 is CASSTGTGHFSF. Here the CDR3 DNA reads TGTGCCAGCAGCACCGGGACTGGGCATTTTAGCTTC.

This rearrangement joins TRBV11-1 to TRBJ2-7; tentatively, D is TRBD1 (5 bases). V was shortened by 4 bases and J by 2 bases, with 12 bases between the two germline ends. This CDR3 spans 14 amino acids. CDR1 and CDR2 (germline): SGHAT, FQDESV (reference sequence). The CDR3 spells CASSSRTLTYEQYF. The CDR3 nucleotides read TGTGCCAGCAGCTCGAGGACACTGACCTACGAGCAGTACTTC.

The gene calls are TRBV7-6 and TRBJ2-2; tentatively, D is TRBD1 (5 bases). V was clipped by 0 bases and J by 0 bases, with 11 bases between them. CDR1 and CDR2 from the germline V gene are SGHVS and FNYEAQ. CDR3 length: 17 amino acids. The CDR3 sequence: CASSLASRVANTGELFF. CDR3 bases: TGTGCCAGCAGCTTAGCAAGCAGGGTCGCGAACACCGGGGAGCTGTTTTTT.

The chain uses TRBV4-1 and TRBJ1-3; no definite D call. V lost 1 base to trimming and J lost 4 bases, with 5 bases between them. The CDR3 runs 13 residues. Per the germline V gene, CDR1 is MGHRA and CDR2 is YSYEKL. The CDR3, as DNA: TGCGCCAGCAGCCAAGTTATCGGAAACACCATATATTTT. As protein: CASSQVIGNTIYF.